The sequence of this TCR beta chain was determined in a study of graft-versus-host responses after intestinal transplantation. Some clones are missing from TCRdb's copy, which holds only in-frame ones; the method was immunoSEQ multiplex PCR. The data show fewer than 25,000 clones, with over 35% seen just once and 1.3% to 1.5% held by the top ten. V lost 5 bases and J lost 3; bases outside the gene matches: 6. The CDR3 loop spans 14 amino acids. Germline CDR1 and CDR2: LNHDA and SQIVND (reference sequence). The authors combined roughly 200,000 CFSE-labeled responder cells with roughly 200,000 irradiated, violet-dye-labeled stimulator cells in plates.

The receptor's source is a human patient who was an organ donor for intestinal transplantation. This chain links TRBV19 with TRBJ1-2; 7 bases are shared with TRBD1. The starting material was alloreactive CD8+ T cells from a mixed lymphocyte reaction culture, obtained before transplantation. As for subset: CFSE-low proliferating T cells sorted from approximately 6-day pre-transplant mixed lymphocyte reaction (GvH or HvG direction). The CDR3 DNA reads TGTGCCAGTAGTGTCTCCCAGGGGGACTATGGCTACACCTTC. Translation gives CASSVSQGDYGYTF.